This record looks at one TCR beta chain sequence and its context. This specimen belongs to a study of cytotoxic CD8 clonotypes in ibrutinib-treated CLL. CDR3 size: 15 residues. Germline assignment: CDR1 SGHRS and CDR2 YFSETQ. V was cut by 4 bases and J by 4 bases, with 15 bases left in between. The intended depth for sequencing was 1 in 200,000 to 1 in 1 million T cells. Using immunoSEQ multiplex PCR, the repertoire was profiled, and TCRdb retains in-frame clones only, with some absent. The sample lists hundreds of thousands of clones, roughly 74% seen once, with less than 20% in the top ten. The sample in question was PBMCs, obtained after 24 months of ibrutinib treatment. V usage is TRBV5-1 and J usage is TRBJ1-3, with a weak D call TRBD1 (6 bases). The clonotype originates from a human donor with chronic lymphocytic leukemia. The CDR3 here is CASSTEGGSGNTIYF. CDR3 DNA sequence: TGCGCCAGCAGCACCGAGGGGGGCTCGGGAAACACCATATATTTT.